These 7 T cell receptor beta chains were all obtained from the same sample, sequenced in a study of OX40 agonist ivuxolimab in advanced cancers. Using immunoSEQ multiplex PCR, the repertoire was profiled, and TCRdb retains in-frame clones only, with some absent. This sample has about 12,000 clones, with approximately 75% found just once. Material: CD4+ or CD8+ T cells sorted from blood, obtained in a trial of the OX40 agonist ivuxolimab. These receptors were collected from an adult with an advanced solid tumor such as melanoma, head and neck, liver or kidney cancer.

V gene TRBV9 combines with J gene TRBJ1-6; 10 nucleotides line up with TRBD1. The V segment lost 0 bases and the J segment 9 bases; nucleotides outside the gene matches: 3. CDR3 size: 15 residues. Germline V gene lookup returns CDR1 SGDLS and CDR2 YYNGEE. CDR3 nucleotides: TGTGCCAGCAGCGTAGGGGGACAGGGGCTTTCACCCCTCCACTTT. Translated: CASSVGGQGLSPLHF.

The chain couples TRBV28 to TRBJ2-1, with 8 bases lining up with TRBD1. V lost 3 bases, J lost 2 bases, and 9 bases stayed unmatched. Germline V gene sequence: CDR1 MDHEN, CDR2 SYDVKM. The CDR3 length is 17 residues. CDR3 nucleotides: TGTGCCAGCAGTTTTAGTAAAGGGACAGGACCCTACAATGAGCAGTTCTTC. It translates to CASSFSKGTGPYNEQFF.

V and J are TRBV5-6 and TRBJ2-7, with 8 bases lining up with TRBD1. Trimming cost V 4 bases and J 0 bases; bases outside gene matches: 3. Germline V gene lookup returns CDR1 SGHDT and CDR2 YYEEEE. The CDR3 contains 14 residues. CDR3 nucleotides: TGTGCCAGCAGCGGCGGACAGGGCTCCTACGAGCAGTACTTC. Translated, it gives CASSGGQGSYEQYF.

This sequence joins TRBV28 and TRBJ1-3, with D uncertain. V lost 8 bases and J lost 2, with 10 bases in between. This CDR3 comprises 13 residues. Germline CDR1 is MDHEN and CDR2 is SYDVKM. CDR3 sequence reads: CASGLYPGNTIYF. The CDR3 DNA reads as TGTGCCAGCGGCCTCTACCCTGGAAACACCATATATTTT.

The V and J genes are TRBV4-1 and TRBJ2-1; no reliable D call. Germline CDR1 is MGHRA and CDR2 is YSYEKL. The CDR3 is 15 residues long. Trimming took off 4 bases at V and 3 bases at J, with 13 bases between the two ends. CDR3: CASSPFSAYYNEQFF. The CDR3 DNA sequence: TGCGCCAGCAGCCCCTTCTCAGCGTACTACAATGAGCAGTTCTTC.

This chain connects TRBV5-5 to TRBJ2-7, with 11 bases that match TRBD1. The CDR3 contains 15 residues. Germline values: CDR1 SGHKS, CDR2 YYEKEE (reference sequence). J gave up 3 bases and V 0 bases, and 2 bases lay outside the gene matches. CDR3 residues: CASSLGTGGNYEQYF. The CDR3 DNA reads TGTGCCAGCAGCTTGGGGACAGGGGGCAACTACGAGCAGTACTTC.

This clone is classed as medium-sized (0.01 to 0.1%). The chain has TRBV2 and TRBJ2-1; 12 bases match TRBD2. Germline CDR1 and CDR2: SNHLY and FYNNEI. With 5 bases clipped from V and 3 bases from J, the junction kept 8 bases outside the gene matches. This CDR3 region has 17 residues. CDR3 DNA: TGTGCCAGCAGTTTAGGACTAGCGGGGACTCTCTACAATGAGCAGTTCTTC. The encoded protein is CASSLGLAGTLYNEQFF.